The present TCR beta chain was sequenced within a study of cytomegalovirus exposure and HLA in healthy donors. Vbeta (60) and Jbeta (13) primers were used in the PCR. Here immunoSEQ multiplex PCR was the method, and the copy in TCRdb shows in-frame clones only, minus some. Of 74,000 or so clones detected, 77% appear once; the ten largest clones hold more than 2.5%. The sequencing input was PBMCs. The clonotype comes from a man aged 45-65 years in good health and CMV-seropositive.

As DNA, the CDR3 is TGTGCCAGCCTGGTTCAGACTGAAGCTTTCTTT. It translates to CASLVQTEAFF. The chain employs TRBV6-1 and TRBJ1-1; D not resolved. CDR3 length: 11 amino acids. Germline V gene lookup returns CDR1 MNHNS and CDR2 SASEGT. V lost 8 bases, J lost 5 bases, and 9 bases lay in between.